This TCR beta chain was captured in a study of blood T cell repertoires in COVID-19. Whole-study context: Sample material is recorded as cDNA or gDNA derived from T cells, B-cell-depleted T cells, or PBMCs.

The CDR3 has 16 residues. Germline V gene data show CDR1 as WSHSY and CDR2 as SAAADI. V trimming: 3 bases; J trimming: 3 bases; junction bases outside the gene matches: 8. As handled by the study authors: The authors estimated nucleated cell counts from reference gene primer amplification. Libraries were prepared by immunoSEQ multiplex PCR; TCRdb keeps only in-frame clonotypes and omits some of them. That table is the source of V, J and clone size, and D and trimming were worked out from the DNA. The sample shows tens of thousands of clones, 86% of them seen only once. The sequencing sample was made of peripheral blood. This receptor was taken from a human donor with active COVID-19. The donor label of this sample is uncertain. The V and J genes are TRBV10-2 and TRBJ2-1; 7 nucleotides match TRBD1. The CDR3 region has the DNA TGCGCCAGCAGTGAAGGGTGGACAGGAGACTACAATGAGCAGTTCTTC. It specifies CASSEGWTGDYNEQFF.